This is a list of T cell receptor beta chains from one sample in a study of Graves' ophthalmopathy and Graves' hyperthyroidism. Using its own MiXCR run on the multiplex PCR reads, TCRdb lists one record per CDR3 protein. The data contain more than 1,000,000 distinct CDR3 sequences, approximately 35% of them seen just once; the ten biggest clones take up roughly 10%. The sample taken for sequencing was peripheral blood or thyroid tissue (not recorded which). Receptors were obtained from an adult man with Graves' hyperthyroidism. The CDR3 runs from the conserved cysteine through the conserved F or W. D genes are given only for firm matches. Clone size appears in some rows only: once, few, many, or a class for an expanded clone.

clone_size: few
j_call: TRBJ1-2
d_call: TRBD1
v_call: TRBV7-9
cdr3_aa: CASSTQPGQGNRFNYGYTF
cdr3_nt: TGTGCCAGCAGCACCCAACCGGGACAGGGTAATAGGTTCAACTATGGCTACACCTTC

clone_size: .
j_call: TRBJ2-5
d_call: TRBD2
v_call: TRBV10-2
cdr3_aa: CASSESTGGRETQYF
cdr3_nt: TGCGCCAGCAGTGAGTCGACGGGGGGTCGAGAGACCCAGTACTTC

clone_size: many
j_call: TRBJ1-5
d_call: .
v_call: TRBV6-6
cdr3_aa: CASSPNGGYEQPQHF
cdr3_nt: TGTGCCAGCAGTCCCAACGGGGGGTACGAGCAGCCCCAGCATTTT

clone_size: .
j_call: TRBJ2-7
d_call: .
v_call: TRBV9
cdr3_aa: CASSLARFYEQYF
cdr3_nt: TGTGCCAGCAGCTTAGCCAGGTTCTACGAGCAGTACTTC

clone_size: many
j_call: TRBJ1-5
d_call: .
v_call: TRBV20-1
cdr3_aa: CSARPPGFGNQPQHF
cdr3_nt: TGCAGTGCTAGACCCCCAGGATTTGGTAATCAGCCCCAGCATTTT

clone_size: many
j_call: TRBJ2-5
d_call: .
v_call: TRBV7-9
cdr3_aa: CASSLQLGQETQYF
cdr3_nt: TGTGCCAGCAGCTTACAACTGGGACAAGAGACCCAGTACTTC

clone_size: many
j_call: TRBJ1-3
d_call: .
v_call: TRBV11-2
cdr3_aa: CASSLDAFGNTIYF
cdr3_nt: TGTGCCAGCAGCTTAGATGCTTTTGGAAACACCATATATTTT

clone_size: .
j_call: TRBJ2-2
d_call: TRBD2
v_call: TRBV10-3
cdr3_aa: CAISATGTSGRGPGELFF
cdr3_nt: TGTGCCATCAGTGCGACCGGGACTAGCGGGAGGGGGCCCGGGGAGCTGTTTTTT

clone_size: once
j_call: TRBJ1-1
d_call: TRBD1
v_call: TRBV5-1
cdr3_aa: CASSYVQGHEAFF
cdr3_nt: TGCGCCAGCAGCTACGTACAGGGGCATGAAGCTTTCTTT

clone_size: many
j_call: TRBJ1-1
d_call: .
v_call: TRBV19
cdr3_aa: CASTFGPDTEAFF
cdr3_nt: TGTGCCAGTACTTTTGGACCAGACACTGAAGCTTTCTTT

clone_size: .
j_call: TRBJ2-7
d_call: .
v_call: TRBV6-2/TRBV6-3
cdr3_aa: CASSYPRGVYPHEQYF
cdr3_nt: TGTGCCAGCAGTTATCCCCGGGGCGTGTATCCGCACGAGCAGTACTTC

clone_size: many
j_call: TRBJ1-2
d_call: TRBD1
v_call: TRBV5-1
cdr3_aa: CASTRGYGGGYTF
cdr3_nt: TGCGCCAGCACCAGGGGGTACGGAGGAGGCTACACCTTC

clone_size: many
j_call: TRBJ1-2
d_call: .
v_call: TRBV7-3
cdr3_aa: CASSLSNGRGYTF
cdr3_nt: TGTGCCAGCAGCTTATCGAACGGACGAGGCTACACCTTC

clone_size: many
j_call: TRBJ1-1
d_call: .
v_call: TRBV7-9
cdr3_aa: CASSFEGVPNTEAFF
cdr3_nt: TGTGCCAGCAGCTTTGAGGGAGTTCCGAACACTGAAGCTTTCTTT

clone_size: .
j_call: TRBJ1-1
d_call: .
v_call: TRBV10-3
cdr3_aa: CATRGERAEAFF
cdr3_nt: TGTGCCACTCGGGGGGAGAGAGCTGAAGCTTTCTTT

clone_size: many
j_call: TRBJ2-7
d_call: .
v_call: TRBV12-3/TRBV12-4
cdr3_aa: CASSGGRKLNEQYF
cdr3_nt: TGTGCCAGCAGTGGGGGACGGAAACTTAACGAGCAGTACTTC

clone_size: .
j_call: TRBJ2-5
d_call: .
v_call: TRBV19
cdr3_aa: CASSTDSHLQETQYF
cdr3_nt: TGTGCCAGTAGTACGGACAGCCACCTCCAAGAGACCCAGTACTTC

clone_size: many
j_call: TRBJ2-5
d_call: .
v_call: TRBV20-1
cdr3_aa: CSAQPAWRETQYF
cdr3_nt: TGCAGTGCACAGCCCGCATGGCGGGAGACCCAGTACTTC

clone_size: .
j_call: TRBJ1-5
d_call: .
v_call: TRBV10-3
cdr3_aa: CASSRGRYNQPQHF
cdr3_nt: TGTGCCAGCAGTAGGGGACGGTACAATCAGCCCCAGCATTTT

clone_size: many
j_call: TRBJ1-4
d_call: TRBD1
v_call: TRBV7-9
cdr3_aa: CASSLWDRDNEKLFF
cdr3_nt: TGTGCCAGCAGCTTATGGGACAGGGATAATGAAAAACTGTTTTTT

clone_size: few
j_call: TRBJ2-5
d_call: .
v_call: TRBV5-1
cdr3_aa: CASSSMDRRIQETQYF
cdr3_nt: TGCGCCAGCAGCTCGATGGACCGTCGCATCCAAGAGACCCAGTACTTC

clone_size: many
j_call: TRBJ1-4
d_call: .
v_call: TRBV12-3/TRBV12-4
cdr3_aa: CASSFVAGKDEKLFF
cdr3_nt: TGTGCCAGCAGTTTTGTGGCGGGGAAGGATGAAAAACTGTTTTTT

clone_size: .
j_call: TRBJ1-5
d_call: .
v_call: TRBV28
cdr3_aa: CASSLNEGQPQHF
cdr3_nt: TGTGCCAGCAGTTTAAACGAGGGTCAGCCCCAGCATTTT

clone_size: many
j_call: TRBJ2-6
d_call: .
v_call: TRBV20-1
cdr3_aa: CSARKNYANVLTF
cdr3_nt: TGCAGTGCTAGGAAAAATTACGCCAACGTCCTGACTTTC

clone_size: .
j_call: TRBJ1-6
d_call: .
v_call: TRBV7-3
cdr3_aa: CASSLFPGINSPLHF
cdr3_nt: TGTGCCAGCAGCTTATTCCCAGGGATCAATTCACCCCTCCACTTT

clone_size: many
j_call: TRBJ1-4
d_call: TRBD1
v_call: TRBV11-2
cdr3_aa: CASSIQGAREKLFF
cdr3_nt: TGTGCCAGCAGCATACAGGGGGCGCGTGAAAAACTGTTTTTT

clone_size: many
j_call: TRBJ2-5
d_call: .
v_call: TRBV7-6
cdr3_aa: CASSDRSPAGMAETQYF
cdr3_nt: TGTGCCAGCAGCGACAGGTCCCCAGCGGGAATGGCGGAGACCCAGTACTTC

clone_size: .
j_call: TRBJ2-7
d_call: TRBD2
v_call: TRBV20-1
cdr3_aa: CSARDQREGSDEQYF
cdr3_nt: TGCAGTGCTAGAGATCAGCGGGAGGGGTCCGACGAGCAGTACTTC

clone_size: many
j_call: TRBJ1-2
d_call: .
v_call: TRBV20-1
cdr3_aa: CSARALQHYGYTF
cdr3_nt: TGCAGTGCTAGAGCTCTACAGCATTATGGCTACACCTTC

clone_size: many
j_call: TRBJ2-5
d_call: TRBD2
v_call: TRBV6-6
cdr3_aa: CASSRPGLSQETQYF
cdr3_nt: TGTGCCAGCAGTCGACCGGGACTATCCCAAGAGACCCAGTACTTC

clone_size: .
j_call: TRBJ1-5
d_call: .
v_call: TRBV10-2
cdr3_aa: CARPGETQHF
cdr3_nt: TGCGCCAGACCCGGGGAGACCCAGCATTTT

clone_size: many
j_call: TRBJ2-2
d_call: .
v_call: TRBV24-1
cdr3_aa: CATSETNTGELFF
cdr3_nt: TGTGCCACCAGTGAGACGAACACCGGGGAGCTGTTTTTT

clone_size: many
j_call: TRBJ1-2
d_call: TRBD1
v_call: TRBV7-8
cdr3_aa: CASSSDRAGGYTF
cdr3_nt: TGTGCCAGCAGCTCCGACAGGGCTGGTGGCTACACCTTC

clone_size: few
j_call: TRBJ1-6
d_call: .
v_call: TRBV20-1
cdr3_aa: CSARVAKNSPLHF
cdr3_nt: TGCAGTGCTAGGGTGGCTAAAAATTCACCCCTCCACTTT

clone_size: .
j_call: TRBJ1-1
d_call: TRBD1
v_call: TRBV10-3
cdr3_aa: CAIRQTGPNTEAFF
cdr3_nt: TGTGCCATCAGGCAGACAGGGCCGAACACTGAAGCTTTCTTT

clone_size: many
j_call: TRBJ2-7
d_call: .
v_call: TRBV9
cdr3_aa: CASSVEVSAHEQYF
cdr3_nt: TGTGCCAGCAGCGTAGAGGTGTCAGCCCACGAGCAGTACTTC

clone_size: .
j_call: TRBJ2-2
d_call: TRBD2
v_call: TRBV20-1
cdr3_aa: CSAERGDTGELFF
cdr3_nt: TGCAGTGCTGAGCGGGGGGACACCGGGGAGCTGTTTTTT

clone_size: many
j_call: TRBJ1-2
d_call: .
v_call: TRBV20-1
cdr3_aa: CSAEVGGGYGYTF
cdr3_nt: TGCAGTGCCGAAGTGGGAGGGGGCTATGGCTACACCTTC

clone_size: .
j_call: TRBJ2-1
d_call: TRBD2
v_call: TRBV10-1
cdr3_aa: CASSETRGGNNEQFF
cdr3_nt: TGCGCCAGCAGTGAGACTCGGGGGGGAAACAATGAGCAGTTCTTC

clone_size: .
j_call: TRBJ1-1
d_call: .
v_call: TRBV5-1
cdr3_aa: CASSLALGGLGEAFF
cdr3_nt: TGCGCCAGCAGCTTGGCCCTTGGAGGACTCGGTGAAGCTTTCTTT

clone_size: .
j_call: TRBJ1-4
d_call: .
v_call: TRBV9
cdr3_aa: CASSVEPNEKLFF
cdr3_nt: TGTGCCAGCAGCGTAGAACCAAATGAAAAACTGTTTTTT

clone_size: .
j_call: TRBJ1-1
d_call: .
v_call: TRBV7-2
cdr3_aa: CASSTPAGGVEITEAFF
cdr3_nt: TGTGCCAGCAGCACGCCCGCGGGGGGCGTAGAGATCACTGAAGCTTTCTTT

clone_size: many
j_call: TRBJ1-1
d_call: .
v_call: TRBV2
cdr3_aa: CASSEIGGVGEAFF
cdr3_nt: TGTGCCAGCAGTGAAATAGGTGGAGTGGGTGAAGCTTTCTTT

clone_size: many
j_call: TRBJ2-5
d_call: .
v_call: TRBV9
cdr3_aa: CASSRRAGNQETQYF
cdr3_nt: TGTGCCAGCAGCCGTAGAGCAGGGAACCAAGAGACCCAGTACTTC

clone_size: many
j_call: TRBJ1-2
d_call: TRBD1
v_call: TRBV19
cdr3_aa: CASSTYRGRDYGYTF
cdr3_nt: TGTGCCAGTAGTACCTACAGGGGTCGCGACTATGGCTACACCTTC

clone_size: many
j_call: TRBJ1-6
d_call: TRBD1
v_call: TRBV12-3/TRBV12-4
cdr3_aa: CASSPGQGTNAQF
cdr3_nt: TGTGCCAGCAGTCCGGGACAGGGGACGAACGCGCAATTT

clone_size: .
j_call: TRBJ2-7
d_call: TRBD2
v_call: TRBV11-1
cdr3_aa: CASSFRAGTGKAYEQYF
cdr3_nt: TGTGCCAGCAGCTTCCGAGCGGGGACCGGGAAAGCCTACGAGCAGTACTTC

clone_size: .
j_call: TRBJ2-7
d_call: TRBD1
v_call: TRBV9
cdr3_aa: CASSPGQGDGEQYF
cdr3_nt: TGTGCCAGCAGCCCGGGACAGGGAGACGGTGAGCAGTACTTC

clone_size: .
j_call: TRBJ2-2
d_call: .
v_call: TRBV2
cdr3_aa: CASKRSLSNTGELFF
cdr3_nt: TGTGCCAGTAAGCGGAGTTTGTCTAACACCGGGGAGCTGTTTTTT

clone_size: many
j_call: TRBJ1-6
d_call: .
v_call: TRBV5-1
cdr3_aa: CASSLEIVGTKTNSPLHF
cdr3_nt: TGCGCCAGCAGCTTGGAAATTGTCGGGACAAAAACAAATTCACCCCTCCACTTT

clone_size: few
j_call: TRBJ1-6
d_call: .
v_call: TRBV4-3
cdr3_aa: CASSQDKLFQGWNSPLHF
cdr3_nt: TGCGCCAGCAGCCAAGATAAGTTGTTCCAGGGGTGGAATTCACCCCTCCACTTT

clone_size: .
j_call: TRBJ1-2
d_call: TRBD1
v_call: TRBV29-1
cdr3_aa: CSVESLQESGGNYGYTF
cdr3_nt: TGCAGCGTTGAAAGTCTTCAGGAGTCAGGGGGGAACTATGGCTACACCTTC

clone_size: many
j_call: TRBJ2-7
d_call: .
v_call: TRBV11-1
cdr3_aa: CASSFPMARMRSYEQYF
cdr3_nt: TGTGCCAGCAGCTTCCCAATGGCAAGGATGCGGTCCTACGAGCAGTACTTC

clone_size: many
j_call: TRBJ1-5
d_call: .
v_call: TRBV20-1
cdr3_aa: CSASPPSRSQPQHF
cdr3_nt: TGCAGTGCTAGCCCCCCCTCGAGGAGCCAGCCCCAGCATTTT

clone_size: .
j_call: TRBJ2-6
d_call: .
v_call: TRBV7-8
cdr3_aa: CASSSQRGGQKVLTF
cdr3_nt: TGTGCCAGCAGCTCCCAAAGGGGGGGGCAGAAAGTCCTGACTTTC

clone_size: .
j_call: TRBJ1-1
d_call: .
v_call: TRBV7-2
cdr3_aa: CASSPLSGNTEAFF
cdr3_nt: TGTGCCAGCAGTCCGCTATCGGGGAACACTGAAGCTTTCTTT

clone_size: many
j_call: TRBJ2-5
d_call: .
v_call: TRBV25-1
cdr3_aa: CASSETGMETQYF
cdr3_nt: TGTGCCAGCAGTGAAACAGGGATGGAGACCCAGTACTTC

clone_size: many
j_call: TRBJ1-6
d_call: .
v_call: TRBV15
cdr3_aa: CATSRDRAGESPLHF
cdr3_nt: TGTGCCACCAGCAGAGATCGGGCAGGGGAATCACCCCTCCACTTT

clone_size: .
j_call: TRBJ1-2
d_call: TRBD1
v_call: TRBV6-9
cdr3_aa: CASPSRGYFYGYTF
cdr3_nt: TGTGCCAGCCCATCCAGGGGGTACTTCTATGGCTACACCTTC